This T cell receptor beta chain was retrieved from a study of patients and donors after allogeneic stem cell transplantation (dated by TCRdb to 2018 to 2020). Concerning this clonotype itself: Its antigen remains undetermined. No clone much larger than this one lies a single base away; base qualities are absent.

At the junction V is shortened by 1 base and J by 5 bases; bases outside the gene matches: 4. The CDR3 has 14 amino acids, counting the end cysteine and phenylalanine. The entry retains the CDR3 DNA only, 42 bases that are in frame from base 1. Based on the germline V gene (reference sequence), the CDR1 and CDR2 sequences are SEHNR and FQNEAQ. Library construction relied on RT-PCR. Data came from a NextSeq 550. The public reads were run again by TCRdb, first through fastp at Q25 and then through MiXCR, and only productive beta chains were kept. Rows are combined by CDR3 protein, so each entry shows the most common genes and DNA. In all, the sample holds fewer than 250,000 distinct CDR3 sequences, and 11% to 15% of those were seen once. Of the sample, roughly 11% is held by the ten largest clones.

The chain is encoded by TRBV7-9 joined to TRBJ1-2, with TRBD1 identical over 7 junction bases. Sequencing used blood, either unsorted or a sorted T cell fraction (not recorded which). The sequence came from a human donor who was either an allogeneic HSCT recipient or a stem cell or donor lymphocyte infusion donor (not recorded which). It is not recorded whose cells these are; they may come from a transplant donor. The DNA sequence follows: TGTGCCAGCAGCTTAGAGGGGACAGCTTATGGCTACACCTTC. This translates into CASSLEGTAYGYTF.